Listed here are 27 T cell receptor beta chains from one sample, sequenced in a study of response to subunit inactivated influenza vaccine. TCRdb re-analysed the RT-PCR reads in MiXCR, keeping a single row per CDR3 protein. This table holds 150,000 to 200,000 distinct CDR3 sequences, approximately 12% found once. The same sample was also studied in work on T cells expressing NK-cell markers. In that study: 5'RACE template switching built TCR beta cDNA with unique molecular identifiers.

This sample comprised CD8+ T cells sorted from PBMCs, obtained roughly 13 days after vaccination. All receptors derive from a man aged 50 or older who received an inactivated influenza vaccine.

This clonotype showed up just a few times. This chain joins TRBV14 and TRBJ1-1, with D unresolved. The V and J ends lost 3 bases and 5 bases respectively, with 10 bases between them. CDR3 length: 13 amino acids. The germline gives CDR1 SGHDN, CDR2 FVKESK. The CDR3 nucleotides read TGTGCCAGCAGCCAGCATGTGAGAACTGAAGCTTTCTTT. Its protein is CASSQHVRTEAFF.

About this clonotype itself: Being one base from a much bigger clone, this may be a read error. The chain recombines TRBV20-1 with TRBJ1-1, with 8 bases matching TRBD1. The CDR3 spans 13 residues. The germline V gene encodes CDR1 DFQATT and CDR2 SNEGSKA (reference sequence). J gave up 3 bases and V 6 bases, and 6 bases lay outside the gene matches. CDR3 bases: TGCAGTGCCTGGGCAGGGGGCGACACTGAAGCTTTCTTT. Translating it yields CSAWAGGDTEAFF.

This clonotype was observed many times. J is TRBJ1-2 and V is TRBV5-1, with D unclear. CDR1 SGHRS and CDR2 YFSETQ come from the germline V gene. V shed 2 bases and J shed 4 bases, with 9 bases lying between them. CDR3 length: 13 amino acids. Written as DNA, the CDR3 is TGCGCCAGCAGCTTCGGGGTGATCTATGGCTACACCTTC. Translated, it gives CASSFGVIYGYTF.

This sequence joins TRBV11-1 and TRBJ2-5; 8 nucleotides match TRBD1. V shed 9 bases and J 4 bases; nucleotides not matched to a gene: 28. CDR3 size: 20 residues. CDR1 and CDR2 from the germline V gene are SGHAT and FQDESV (reference sequence). The CDR3 protein is CASSDRERSGAQVGGETQYF. Here the CDR3 DNA reads TGTGCCAGTTCGGACAGGGAGCGATCGGGGGCACAAGTCGGAGGAGAGACCCAGTACTTC. The entire variable domain, with the rest obtained from reference TRBV11-1 and TRBJ2-5, is as follows: EAEVAQSPRYKITEKSQAVAFWCDPISGHATLYWYRQILGQGPELLVQFQDESVVDDSQLPKDRFSAERLKGVDSTLKIQPAELGDSAMYLCASSDRERSGAQVGGETQYFGPGTRLLVL.

This clonotype occurred a few times. The V call is TRBV7-9, the J call TRBJ2-5, with 11 bases lining up with TRBD2. CDR1 is SEHNR, CDR2 FQNEAQ, per germline (reference sequence). V gave up 1 base and J gave up 1 base; unmatched junction bases: 5. There are 17 residues in the CDR3. The CDR3: CASSLVPSGRTQETQYF. CDR3 in DNA: TGTGCCAGCAGCTTAGTTCCTAGCGGGAGGACCCAAGAGACCCAGTACTTC.

A few counts support this clonotype. The rearrangement links TRBV7-2 to TRBJ2-1, with D possibly TRBD2 on 5 matching bases. V lost 0 bases to trimming and J lost 9 bases, with 18 bases between them. CDR1 SGHTA and CDR2 FQGNSA come from the germline V gene. CDR3 length: 16 amino acids. CDR3 nucleotide sequence: TGTGCCAGCAGCTTAGCGCGGCGGGTGTACAAAGGTGAGCAGTTCTTC. Translated, it gives CASSLARRVYKGEQFF. Complete variable domain (other parts from reference TRBV7-2 and TRBJ2-1): GAGVSQSPSNKVTEKGKDVELRCDPISGHTALYWYRQSLGQGLEFLIYFQGNSAPDKSGLPSDRFSAERTGGSVSTLTIQRTQQEDSAVYLCASSLARRVYKGEQFFGPGTRLTVL.

This clonotype was seen at least ten times. The chain has TRBV9 and TRBJ2-1; tentative D call: TRBD1 (6 bases). The CDR3 spans 17 residues. In germline, CDR1 is SGDLS, CDR2 YYNGEE. Trimming removed 0 bases from V and 8 bases from J, with 21 bases in between. The CDR3, as DNA: TGTGCCAGCAGCGTAGACAATCCCCGCCTGCAGGGGCATGAGCAGTTCTTC. Its protein product is CASSVDNPRLQGHEQFF.

This clonotype was observed a few times. V and J are TRBV6-5 and TRBJ2-5, with TRBD1 identical over 7 bases. Germline values: CDR1 MNHEY, CDR2 SVGAGI. The CDR3 is 14 residues long. V lost 0 bases, J lost 5 bases, and 3 bases stayed unmatched. The CDR3 DNA follows: TGTGCCAGCAGTTACTCGACAGGGCCCGAGACCCAGTACTTC. This encodes CASSYSTGPETQYF.

This clonotype was counted a few times. The rearrangement joins TRBV4-2 to TRBJ2-7; D is undetermined. CDR1 is LGHNA and CDR2 is YNFKEQ in the germline V gene. Trimming shortened V by 4 bases and J by 4 bases, and 23 bases separated the two germline ends. The CDR3 spans 17 residues. CDR3 region: CASSPPGGGPMGYEQYF. CDR3 coding DNA: TGTGCCAGCAGCCCTCCGGGCGGCGGACCTATGGGATACGAGCAGTACTTC.

This clonotype was detected ten times or more. The chain recombines TRBV6-1 with TRBJ1-1; unclear D gene. Trimming pared 5 bases from V and 1 base from J, leaving 11 bases between. Germline V gives CDR1 MNHNS, CDR2 SASEGT. This CDR3 is 14 amino acids long. The CDR3 bases are TGTGCCAGCAGTCCACAGACAACGAACACTGAAGCTTTCTTT. Its protein product is CASSPQTTNTEAFF.

The rearrangement joins TRBV5-5 to TRBJ2-7, with D unresolved. Germline V gives CDR1 SGHKS, CDR2 YYEKEE (reference sequence). The CDR3 contains 13 residues. V was clipped by 0 bases and J by 2 bases, with 6 bases between them. This CDR3 is CASSLDYAYEQYF. The DNA for the CDR3 is TGTGCCAGCAGCTTGGACTACGCCTACGAGCAGTACTTC.

In this sample, this clonotype turned up many times. The V gene is TRBV13, the J gene TRBJ2-1, with D possibly matching TRBD1 (5 bases). Trimming took off 0 bases at V and 2 bases at J, with 5 bases between the two ends. Germline CDR1 reads PRHDT; CDR2 reads FYEKMQ (reference sequence). The CDR3 consists of 14 residues. CDR3 sequence: CASSLGQAYNEQFF. The CDR3 DNA follows: TGTGCCAGCAGCTTAGGACAGGCCTACAATGAGCAGTTCTTC.

This chain connects TRBV10-3 to TRBJ2-7; no clear D. The germline V gene has CDR1 ENHRY and CDR2 SYGVKD. V was pared by 6 bases and J by 2 bases, with 8 bases between. The CDR3 runs 12 residues. The CDR3 DNA sequence: TGTGCCATCAGCCGCGGCGCCTACGAGCAGTACTTC. Translation gives CAISRGAYEQYF.

Worth noting for this clonotype: A much bigger clone sits one base away, suggesting this may be a read error. V gene TRBV7-9 combines with J gene TRBJ2-1; weak D call: TRBD2 (5 bases). This CDR3 has 13 amino acids. The germline CDR1 and CDR2 sequences are SEHNR and FQNEAQ (reference sequence). In DNA, the CDR3 is TGTGCCTGCCGAAACCGGGAAGACAATGAGCATTTCTTC. It codes for CACRNREDNEHFF.

This clonotype came up many times. The chain couples TRBV4-3 to TRBJ2-7; 8 bases fit TRBD1. Germline V gene data show CDR1 as LGHNA and CDR2 as YSLEER. After removal of 1 base from V and 4 bases from J, the junction contained 6 bases not matched to a gene. The CDR3 loop spans 15 amino acids. CDR3 DNA sequence: TGCGCCAGCAGCCAAGGGACGGGGACAGGTTACGAGCAGTACTTC. Amino acid sequence: CASSQGTGTGYEQYF.

This clonotype came up a few times. The gene calls are TRBV11-2 and TRBJ2-7; 10 bases match TRBD1. Germline V gene lookup returns CDR1 SGHAT and CDR2 FQNNGV. The length of the CDR3 is 14 residues. J gave up 2 bases and V 4 bases, and 2 bases lay outside the gene matches. In DNA, the CDR3 is TGTGCCAGCAGCTACGGACAGGGGGCCTACGAGCAGTACTTC. This encodes CASSYGQGAYEQYF. Complete variable domain (other parts from reference TRBV11-2 and TRBJ2-7): EAGVAQSPRYKIIEKRQSVAFWCNPISGHATLYWYQQILGQGPKLLIQFQNNGVVDDSQLPKDRFSAERLKGVDSTLKIQPAKLEDSAVYLCASSYGQGAYEQYFGPGTRLTVT.

This clonotype occurred a few times. This chain uses TRBV27 with TRBJ2-1; D is tentatively TRBD1 or TRBD2 (7 bases each). Germline values: CDR1 MNHEY, CDR2 SMNVEV (reference sequence). Trimming took 6 bases from V and 5 from J, leaving 23 bases between them. The CDR3 is 17 amino acids. The CDR3 nucleotides are TGTGCCAGCAGAGGTGGGAGGGGGCGCGCCTTAAACAATGAGCAGTTCTTC. Protein: CASRGGRGRALNNEQFF.

This clonotype was detected many times. The chain recombines TRBV11-2 with TRBJ2-7, with 10 nucleotides matching TRBD2. With V trimmed by 4 bases and J by 0 bases, 3 bases remained unmatched. This CDR3 comprises 15 residues. Germline V gives CDR1 SGHAT, CDR2 FQNNGV. CDR3 nucleotide sequence: TGTGCCAGCAGCTCTAGCGGGGGCAGCTCCTACGAGCAGTACTTC. It translates to CASSSSGGSSYEQYF.

The table lists this clonotype with a few counts. CDR3 coding DNA: TGTGCCAGCAGTTTCCTAGGATTATCGAACGAGCAGTACTTC. Residues: CASSFLGLSNEQYF. The chain combines TRBV28 with TRBJ2-7; D is unresolved. Trimming shortened V by 3 bases and J by 5 bases, and 14 bases separated the two germline ends. The CDR3 has 14 residues. Germline-derived CDR1 and CDR2 are MDHEN and SYDVKM.

This clonotype was recorded only once. This sequence joins TRBV28 and TRBJ2-5, with D perhaps given as TRBD1 or TRBD2 (6 bases each). Germline V gives CDR1 MDHEN, CDR2 SYDVKM. V was trimmed by 4 bases and J by 10 bases, leaving 16 bases between them. CDR3 size: 13 residues. CDR3 DNA sequence: TGTGCCAGCAGTTGGGCAGGGGAGGAAGGCCAGTACTTC. Protein sequence: CASSWAGEEGQYF.

This clonotype has a handful of counts. The V and J genes are TRBV4-1 and TRBJ2-5; 7 bases are shared with TRBD1. Germline lookup yields CDR1 MGHRA and CDR2 YSYEKL. After removal of 3 bases from V and 5 bases from J, the junction contained 9 bases not matched to a gene. This CDR3 region has 15 residues. The CDR3 here is CASSQVTGPGETQYF. Written as DNA, the CDR3 is TGCGCCAGCAGCCAGGTGACAGGGCCCGGGGAGACCCAGTACTTC.

The chain combines TRBV19 with TRBJ1-5, with 9 nucleotides matching TRBD1. The CDR3 has 14 amino acids. Germline values: CDR1 LNHDA, CDR2 SQIVND (reference sequence). The ends lost 7 bases at V and 5 bases at J; junction bases unmatched: 6. CDR3: CASTPTGGDQPQHF. CDR3 sequence (DNA): TGTGCCAGTACCCCAACAGGGGGCGATCAGCCCCAGCATTTT.

The J gene is TRBJ1-6, the V gene TRBV9, with D hard to call. CDR3 size: 13 residues. Germline CDR1 and CDR2: SGDLS and YYNGEE. The ends were cut back, 0 bases at V and 7 bases at J, with 5 bases in the middle. Here the CDR3 DNA reads TGTGCCAGCAGCGTAGCTGTAAATTCACCCCTCCACTTT. Encoded protein: CASSVAVNSPLHF.

This clonotype was detected a few times. The chain recombines TRBV10-3 with TRBJ2-1, with D uncertain. V was pared by 3 bases and J by 0 bases, with 9 bases between. Germline assignment: CDR1 ENHRY and CDR2 SYGVKD. CDR3 size: 15 residues. CDR3 bases: TGTGCCATCAGTGATGGCGGCAGCTCCTACAATGAGCAGTTCTTC. This gives the protein CAISDGGSSYNEQFF.

This clonotype was observed many times. This chain connects TRBV4-1 to TRBJ2-7; 9 positions agree with TRBD1. CDR3 length equals 16 residues. Per germline, CDR1 MGHRA and CDR2 YSYEKL. V lost 1 base, J lost 2 bases, and 6 bases stayed unmatched. CDR3 protein: CASSQAGTGSPYEQYF. DNA for the CDR3: TGCGCCAGCAGCCAAGCCGGGACAGGGAGTCCCTACGAGCAGTACTTC.

This clonotype was counted many times. This chain uses TRBV4-1 with TRBJ2-7; D may be TRBD1 (6 bases). Germline values: CDR1 MGHRA, CDR2 YSYEKL. CDR3 size: 15 residues. V shed 0 bases and J shed 4 bases, with 13 bases lying between them. This chain's CDR3 is CASSQDRDTSYEQYF. The CDR3, as DNA: TGCGCCAGCAGCCAAGATCGGGACACATCGTACGAGCAGTACTTC.

This clonotype was seen a few times. This chain links TRBV2 with TRBJ2-3; perhaps TRBD1 as D (5 bases). The germline V and J ends were trimmed by 0 bases and 1 base, with 14 bases remaining between them. This CDR3 spans 17 amino acids. Germline V gene sequence: CDR1 SNHLY, CDR2 FYNNEI. CDR3 nucleotides: TGTGCCAGCAGTGAAGCGTTCAGGGCCTTTGGCACAGATACGCAGTATTTT. As protein: CASSEAFRAFGTDTQYF.